This TCR beta chain came from a study of shared clonotypes between healthy human individuals. Several immunoSEQ plates received, in even portions, the genomic DNA of each subset. The assay was immunoSEQ multiplex PCR, and TCRdb's table has in-frame clones only and misses some. The sample has about 490,000 clones, approximately 80% seen once; the top ten hold around 13%. Every donor was a Caucasian adult from Nashville, Tennessee. The V end was cut by 2 bases, the J end by 4 bases, with 6 bases between. Germline V gene data show CDR1 as MGHRA and CDR2 as YSYEKL. This CDR3 is built from 13 residues. As regards this clone: Its antigen remains unidentified.

Study outcomes and limitations: Sampling was confined to blood; repertoires within tissues likely differ. Owing to a small donor count, the genetic and exposure-history diversity represented was limited.

The chain combines TRBV4-1 with TRBJ1-5, with D maybe TRBD1 (5 bases). The TCR originated in a woman aged 40 to 55 in good health. Some clones in this sample may be carry-over from other donors' samples. The specimen was PBMCs. In nucleotides, the CDR3 is TGCGCCAGCAGCCAATGGGGGAATCAGCCCCAGCATTTT. Translating it yields CASSQWGNQPQHF.